This TCR beta chain emerged from a study of blood T cell repertoires in COVID-19. Study-level information: Samples representing acute and convalescent COVID-19 were sourced from the United States, Italy and Spain. The analysed material was cDNA or gDNA that came from T cells, B-cell-depleted T cells, or PBMCs.

Original data processing: Amplified reference gene primers provided the basis for estimating nucleated cell counts. Here immunoSEQ multiplex PCR was the method, and the copy in TCRdb shows in-frame clones only, minus some. The V and J calls and clone size were taken over from that table, and D and trimming were inferred from the DNA. The repertoire holds about 120,000 clones, with 79% as singletons. The CDR3 covers 14 residues. The V end lost 2 bases, the J end lost 2 bases, and 10 bases lay between the germline ends. Germline V gives CDR1 MNHEY, CDR2 SVGAGI. V usage is TRBV6-5 and J usage is TRBJ2-7, with a weak D call TRBD1 (6 bases). This receptor was obtained from a woman of 80 years or more with acute or convalescent COVID-19. Sequencing was done on a sample of peripheral blood. In nucleotides, the CDR3 is TGTGCCAGCAGTTACGGGCAGGGGCCCTACGAGCAGTACTTC. This encodes CASSYGQGPYEQYF.